The 10 T cell receptor beta chains given below trace back to one sample, sequenced in a study of T cell responses to AZD1222 COVID-19 vaccine. The data were produced by immunoSEQ multiplex PCR, yet TCRdb's version contains in-frame clones alone and is incomplete. This sample has about 150,000 clones, with around 93% found just once. Sequencing used peripheral blood, obtained 28 days after the second AZD1222 dose. The receptors come from an adult who received the AZD1222 COVID-19 vaccine.

The genes are TRBV28 and TRBJ1-1; no clear D. CDR3 length: 13 residues. Germline values: CDR1 MDHEN, CDR2 SYDVKM. V was clipped by 5 bases and J by 1 base, with 8 bases between them. CDR3 amino acids: CASSMTKNTEAFF. The CDR3 coding sequence is TGTGCCAGCAGTATGACAAAGAACACTGAAGCTTTCTTT. The full variable domain, rest sourced from reference TRBV28 and TRBJ1-1, is DVKVTQSSRYLVKRTGEKVFLECVQDMDHENMFWYRQDPGLGLRLIYFSYDVKMKEKGDIPEGYSVSREKKERFSLILESASTNQTSMYLCASSMTKNTEAFFGQGTRLTVV.

A few counts support this clone. This rearrangement joins TRBV28 to TRBJ2-2, with D perhaps TRBD1 (6 bases). This CDR3 contains 15 residues. From germline, CDR1 is MDHEN and CDR2 SYDVKM. Trimming pared 5 bases from V and 1 base from J, leaving 11 bases between. CDR3 loop: CASSQQGMNTGELFF. The CDR3 coding sequence is TGTGCCAGCAGTCAACAGGGCATGAACACCGGGGAGCTGTTTTTT.

J is TRBJ1-2 and V is TRBV6-5; 8 bases align to TRBD1. The V gene end was trimmed by 2 bases and the J gene end by 6 bases; junction bases not matched to a gene: 11. Per the germline V gene, CDR1 is MNHEY and CDR2 is SVGAGI. The CDR3 length is 16 residues. CDR3 loop: CASSYALLGQGNGYTF. The CDR3 region has the DNA TGTGCCAGCAGTTACGCGCTCCTAGGACAGGGTAATGGCTACACCTTC.

This chain uses TRBV19 with TRBJ1-6, with 10 bases fitting TRBD1. V gave up 3 bases and J gave up 8 bases; unmatched junction bases: 13. Germline values: CDR1 LNHDA, CDR2 SQIVND (reference sequence). The CDR3 has 18 amino acids. DNA for the CDR3: TGTGCCAGTAGTATCGCCCGCCGGGACAGGGGAATCCATTCACCCCTCCACTTT. Amino acid sequence: CASSIARRDRGIHSPLHF. Full variable domain (remainder filled in from reference TRBV19 and TRBJ1-6): DGGITQSPKYLFRKEGQNVTLSCEQNLNHDAMYWYRQDPGQGLRLIYYSQIVNDFQKGDIAEGYSVSREKKESFPLTVTSAQKNPTAFYLCASSIARRDRGIHSPLHFGNGTRLTVT.

CDR3 sequence reads: CASSAGSGDEQFF. In DNA, the CDR3 is TGTGCCAGCAGCGCCGGGAGTGGGGATGAGCAGTTCTTC. The V gene is TRBV9, the J gene TRBJ2-1; a weak D match, TRBD2 (6 bases). The V gene's germline CDR1 is SGDLS and CDR2 YYNGEE. V was clipped by 3 bases and J by 8 bases, with 12 bases between them. CDR3 size: 13 residues.

The rearrangement links TRBV12-3 or TRBV12-4 to TRBJ1-1, with D possibly TRBD1 on 5 matching bases. This CDR3 region has 11 residues. The V end was cut by 5 bases, the J end by 12 bases, with 13 bases between. The CDR3: CASSPGLTPFF. DNA for the CDR3: TGTGCCAGCAGTCCGGGACTAACTCCTTTCTTT.

The chain is built from TRBV6-5 and TRBJ1-2, with TRBD1 identical over 7 bases. The CDR3 runs to 14 residues. The ends lost 5 bases at V and 6 bases at J; junction bases unmatched: 9. Germline V gives CDR1 MNHEY, CDR2 SVGAGI. The CDR3 DNA is TGTGCCAGCAGTAACCTAGACAGGGAGGATGGCTACACCTTC. Translating gives CASSNLDREDGYTF.

CDR3 residues: CASSLVSGSLVTQYF. Written as DNA, the CDR3 is TGTGCCAGCAGCTTGGTCAGCGGGAGTCTGGTTACGCAGTATTTT. The chain combines TRBV5-4 with TRBJ2-3; 8 nucleotides line up with TRBD2. Germline trimming cut 0 bases from V and 8 bases from J; bases unmatched to any gene: 8. Germline V gives CDR1 SGHNT, CDR2 YYREEE (reference sequence). The CDR3 totals 15 residues.

CDR3 sequence reads: CASSSHGQEVSVEQYF. The DNA of the CDR3 is TGCGCCAGCAGCTCTCACGGACAGGAGGTGTCTGTCGAGCAGTACTTC. The chain links TRBV5-1 to TRBJ2-7, with TRBD1 matching over 7 bases. Germline V CDR1 and CDR2: SGHRS, YFSETQ. The J segment lost 6 bases and the V segment lost 3 bases, leaving 15 bases of the junction unmatched. The CDR3 sequence is 16 residues long.

V usage is TRBV29-1 and J usage is TRBJ2-7, with D possibly being TRBD1 (6 bases). This CDR3 is built from 11 residues. The germline V gene has CDR1 SQVTM and CDR2 ANQGSEA. Trimming pared 3 bases from V and 4 bases from J, leaving 7 bases between. CDR3 residues: CSVDDRYEQYF. The CDR3 bases are TGCAGCGTTGACGACAGGTACGAGCAGTACTTC.